The 25 T cell receptor beta chains listed next were all sequenced from one sample in a study of T-cell memory formation after mild COVID-19. TCRdb called the 5' RACE reads again in MiXCR, with one record for every CDR3 protein. The sample includes fewer than 700,000 distinct CDR3 sequences, roughly 21% of them seen just once. Material: PBMCs or a T cell subset sorted from them (not recorded which). The origin of the receptors is an adult woman who had mild COVID-19 (a few samples of this study predate the infection). Cell type and time point are not known.

V is TRBV18 and J is TRBJ2-5; possible D gene TRBD1, 5 bases. CDR3 length equals 15 residues. Trimming stripped 3 bases from V and 5 bases from J, with 16 bases between. The germline CDR1 and CDR2 sequences are KGHSH and LQKENI. Written as DNA, the CDR3 is TGTGCCAGCTCACCGGCCTTAGGGGTTGGGGAGACCCAGTACTTC. It yields the protein CASSPALGVGETQYF. The complete variable domain, with remaining parts taken from reference TRBV18 and TRBJ2-5, reads NAGVMQNPRHLVRRRGQEARLRCSPMKGHSHVYWYRQLPEEGLKFMVYLQKENIIDESGMPKERFSAEFPKEGPSILRIQQVVRGDSAAYFCASSPALGVGETQYFGPGTRLLVL.

This clonotype was detected a few times. V usage is TRBV15 and J usage is TRBJ2-7; D call uncertain. V was shortened by 0 bases and J by 3 bases, with 12 bases between the two germline ends. In germline, CDR1 is LNHNV, CDR2 YYDKDF (reference sequence). CDR3 length: 15 amino acids. The CDR3 protein is CATSRERTINYEQYF. The CDR3 coding sequence is TGTGCCACCAGCAGAGAGAGAACGATCAACTACGAGCAGTACTTC. Drawing the rest from reference TRBV15 and TRBJ2-7, the complete variable domain is DAMVIQNPRYQVTQFGKPVTLSCSQTLNHNVMYWYQQKSSQAPKLLFHYYDKDFNNEADTPDNFQSRRPNTSFCFLDIRSPGLGDTAMYLCATSRERTINYEQYFGPGTRLTVT.

In this sample, this clonotype turned up a few times. The rearrangement joins TRBV7-8 to TRBJ2-5, with D unresolved. Looked up from germline, CDR1 is SGHVS and CDR2 is FQNEAQ. The CDR3 length is 12 residues. Trimming took 4 bases from V and 3 from J, leaving 6 bases between them. The CDR3 is CASSSMEETQYF. CDR3 sequence (DNA): TGTGCCAGCAGCTCGATGGAAGAGACCCAGTACTTC.

This clonotype was detected many times. The chain recombines TRBV12-3 or TRBV12-4 with TRBJ2-5, with 11 bases matching TRBD2. V dropped 5 bases and J dropped 5; count of bases not matched to a gene: 1. The CDR3 is 13 amino acids. The CDR3 reads CASSPSGRETQYF. The CDR3 nucleotides are TGTGCCAGCAGTCCTAGCGGGAGGGAGACCCAGTACTTC.

The genes are TRBV14 and TRBJ2-1; 14 bases fit TRBD2. CDR1 and CDR2 from the germline V gene are SGHDN and FVKESK. V lost 1 base, J lost 12 bases, and 5 bases stayed unmatched. The CDR3 length is 15 residues. The CDR3: CASSQVRGLAGVQFF. As DNA, the CDR3 is TGTGCCAGCAGCCAAGTCCGGGGACTAGCGGGAGTGCAGTTCTTC.

This chain joins TRBV27 and TRBJ2-1; D might be TRBD2 (6 bases). CDR1 is MNHEY and CDR2 is SMNVEV in the germline V gene (reference sequence). Trimming took 2 bases from V and 6 from J, leaving 17 bases between them. There are 16 residues in the CDR3. CDR3 sequence (DNA): TGTGCCAGCAGTTTAACCGGGACTCTCCCGGGCAATGAGCAGTTCTTC. This encodes CASSLTGTLPGNEQFF.

The chain links TRBV14 to TRBJ2-7; 7 bases line up with TRBD1. Looked up from germline, CDR1 is SGHDN and CDR2 is FVKESK. Losses at the gene ends were 4 bases for V and 2 bases for J; bases not matched to a gene: 14. CDR3 size: 17 residues. The CDR3 loop is CASSPSTLDRSTYEQYF. CDR3 DNA: TGTGCCAGCAGCCCAAGCACCCTGGACAGGAGTACCTACGAGCAGTACTTC.

The gene calls are TRBV12-3 or TRBV12-4 and TRBJ1-1, with D unclear. The CDR3 runs to 14 residues. V was clipped by 6 bases and J by 3 bases, with 14 bases between them. CDR3 loop: CASRRLLVDTEAFF. As DNA, the CDR3 is TGTGCCAGCAGAAGGCTCCTCGTGGACACTGAAGCTTTCTTT.

This clonotype was picked up a small number of times. The gene calls are TRBV5-1 and TRBJ1-6, with D uncertain. CDR1 and CDR2 (germline): SGHRS, YFSETQ. Trimming removed 2 bases at V and 7 bases at J, with 10 bases between. CDR3 length: 14 residues. The CDR3: CASSLSNSNSPLHF. CDR3 coding DNA: TGCGCCAGCAGCTTAAGCAACTCAAATTCACCCCTCCACTTT.

The chain links TRBV12-3 or TRBV12-4 to TRBJ1-4, with TRBD1 identical over 7 bases. This CDR3 region has 15 residues. The V segment lost 6 bases and the J segment 5 bases; nucleotides outside the gene matches: 9. CDR3: CASSFTGTVNEKLFF. The CDR3 coding sequence is TGTGCCAGCAGCTTCACCGGGACAGTGAATGAAAAACTGTTTTTT.

This clonotype was counted a few times. The chain joins TRBV20-1 to TRBJ2-1; the match to TRBD2 covers 8 bases. The J segment lost 5 bases and the V segment lost 1 base, leaving 4 bases of the junction unmatched. Germline lookup yields CDR1 DFQATT and CDR2 SNEGSKA (reference sequence). The CDR3 has 14 amino acids. The CDR3 loop reads CSARGQRENNEQFF. The CDR3 nucleotides are TGCAGTGCTAGAGGCCAGCGGGAGAACAATGAGCAGTTCTTC.

This clonotype was recorded a few times. The chain uses TRBV4-1 and TRBJ2-3; TRBD2 aligns across 12 bases. This CDR3 is 16 amino acids long. V dropped 5 bases and J dropped 0; count of bases not matched to a gene: 3. Germline V gives CDR1 MGHRA, CDR2 YSYEKL. CDR3 in amino acids: CASSASGGASTDTQYF. The CDR3 nucleotides are TGCGCCAGCAGCGCTAGCGGGGGGGCTAGCACAGATACGCAGTATTTT.

In this sample, this clonotype turned up a few times. The CDR3 nucleotides read TGTGCCAGCAGCCAAGGAAACGGATTTTACAATGAGCAGTTCTTC. Translated, it gives CASSQGNGFYNEQFF. The chain employs TRBV14 and TRBJ2-1; no definite D call. The ends were cut back, 1 base at V and 4 bases at J, with 11 bases in the middle. The CDR3 is made up of 15 amino acids. Germline CDR1 is SGHDN and CDR2 is FVKESK.

This clonotype has just a few counts. This rearrangement joins TRBV24-1 to TRBJ1-2, with 7 bases aligning to TRBD1. The CDR3 length is 15 residues. The germline gives CDR1 KGHDR, CDR2 SFDVKD. V lost 3 bases to trimming and J lost 4 bases; unmatched junction nucleotides: 7. Written as DNA, the CDR3 is TGTGCCACCAGTGATCCGACCGGGACAGCCTATGGCTACACCTTC. Its protein is CATSDPTGTAYGYTF.

This clonotype was counted only a few times. The genes are TRBV4-2 and TRBJ2-1, with 7 bases identical to TRBD2. V shed 0 bases, J shed 10 bases, and the junction held 9 bases outside the gene matches. Germline loops: CDR1 LGHNA, CDR2 YNFKEQ. The CDR3 spans 15 residues. In DNA form, the CDR3 reads TGTGCCAGCAGCCAAGATTGGTCGGGAGCGGGGGAGCAGTTCTTC. Translating it yields CASSQDWSGAGEQFF.

V and J are TRBV7-8 and TRBJ1-1; D is undetermined. The V end lost 11 bases, the J end lost 0 bases, and 10 bases lay between the germline ends. Germline V gene lookup returns CDR1 SGHVS and CDR2 FQNEAQ. This CDR3 region has 12 residues. CDR3 loop: CASGRMNTEAFF. The CDR3 bases are TGTGCCTCGGGCAGGATGAACACTGAAGCTTTCTTT. Full variable domain (missing parts from reference TRBV7-8 and TRBJ1-1): GAGVSQSPRYKVAKRGQDVALRCDPISGHVSLFWYQQALGQGPEFLTYFQNEAQLDKSGLPSDRFFAERPEGSVSTLKIQRTQQEDSAVYLCASGRMNTEAFFGQGTRLTVV.

The chain uses TRBV9 and TRBJ2-6; 10 positions agree with TRBD2. V shed 4 bases, J shed 0 bases, and the junction held 4 bases outside the gene matches. Germline values: CDR1 SGDLS, CDR2 YYNGEE. The CDR3 runs 17 residues. The CDR3 coding sequence is TGTGCCAGCAGCCCTAGCGGGGGTTTCTCTGGGGCCAACGTCCTGACTTTC. As protein: CASSPSGGFSGANVLTF.

The genes are TRBV5-1 and TRBJ1-6; 7 bases align to TRBD1. The CDR3 is 15 residues long. V gave up 5 bases and J gave up 7 bases; unmatched junction bases: 9. The germline gives CDR1 SGHRS, CDR2 YFSETQ. CDR3 DNA sequence: TGCGCCAGCAGATTGAACGACAGGGACAATTCACCCCTCCACTTT. Amino acid sequence: CASRLNDRDNSPLHF. The full variable domain, its missing parts supplied by reference TRBV5-1 and TRBJ1-6, is KAGVTQTPRYLIKTRGQQVTLSCSPISGHRSVSWYQQTPGQGLQFLFEYFSETQRNKGNFPGRFSGRQFSNSRSEMNVSTLELGDSALYLCASRLNDRDNSPLHFGNGTRLTVT.

This chain joins TRBV6-5 and TRBJ1-1; D is undetermined. The germline V gene encodes CDR1 MNHEY and CDR2 SVGAGI. CDR3 length: 16 amino acids. V lost 6 bases to trimming and J lost 5 bases, with 22 bases between them. DNA of the CDR3: TGTGCCAGCAGCCCGGGTCTTCGGGGTGGAGGGACTGAAGCTTTCTTT. Translation gives CASSPGLRGGGTEAFF.

There are a few counts of this clonotype. The J gene is TRBJ1-6, the V gene TRBV12-3 or TRBV12-4; D gene ambiguous. V lost 6 bases and J 2 bases, leaving 17 bases between the germline ends. The CDR3 has 17 amino acids. Here the CDR3 DNA reads TGTGCCAGCAGCCCAGTTCCGGGTATCGCCTATAATTCACCCCTCCACTTT. Amino acids: CASSPVPGIAYNSPLHF.

This clonotype was counted between two and nine times. The chain has TRBV20-1 and TRBJ1-1, with D perhaps matching TRBD1 (6 bases). The CDR3 spans 12 residues. The ends were cut back, 6 bases at V and 8 bases at J, with 16 bases in the middle. Per germline, CDR1 DFQATT and CDR2 SNEGSKA (reference sequence). Here the CDR3 reads CSALVWGPEAFF. The CDR3 DNA follows: TGCAGTGCACTAGTTTGGGGGCCGGAAGCTTTCTTT.

The V and J genes are TRBV20-1 and TRBJ1-1, with D uncertain. V lost 6 bases and J 7 bases, leaving 12 bases between the germline ends. CDR3 length: 11 residues. CDR1 is DFQATT, CDR2 SNEGSKA, per germline (reference sequence). This CDR3 reads CSASPYLEAFF. The CDR3 bases are TGCAGTGCAAGCCCTTATCTTGAAGCTTTCTTT.

The sample holds a few counts of this clonotype. The junction and the germline gene differ at one end; a read error may be behind it. The gene calls are TRBV7-7 and TRBJ2-7; no clear D. CDR3 length: 15 amino acids. CDR1 is SSHAT, CDR2 FNYEAQ, per germline (reference sequence). CDR3 sequence: CASSPSGGTRNEQYF. The CDR3 DNA sequence: TGTGCTAGCAGCCCCTCTGGCGGAACGCGGAACGAGCAGTACTTC.

The V call is TRBV11-3, the J call TRBJ2-1, with D possibly being TRBD1 or TRBD2 (6 bases each). Germline CDR1 and CDR2: SGHNT and YENEEA. This CDR3 has 17 residues. The V end lost 0 bases, the J end lost 7 bases, and 19 bases lay between the germline ends. Written as DNA, the CDR3 is TGTGCCAGCAGCTTAGATCGGGGACTTCTGGGGGCAAATGAGCAGTTCTTC. Encoded protein: CASSLDRGLLGANEQFF.

This chain uses TRBV2 with TRBJ2-5, with D uncertain. V was pared by 0 bases and J by 0 bases, with 17 bases between. Per the germline V gene, CDR1 is SNHLY and CDR2 is FYNNEI. The CDR3 contains 18 residues. The CDR3 coding sequence is TGTGCCAGCAGTGAAGCCCAAGGAGATCCCAAGTACCAAGAGACCCAGTACTTC. Amino acid sequence: CASSEAQGDPKYQETQYF.